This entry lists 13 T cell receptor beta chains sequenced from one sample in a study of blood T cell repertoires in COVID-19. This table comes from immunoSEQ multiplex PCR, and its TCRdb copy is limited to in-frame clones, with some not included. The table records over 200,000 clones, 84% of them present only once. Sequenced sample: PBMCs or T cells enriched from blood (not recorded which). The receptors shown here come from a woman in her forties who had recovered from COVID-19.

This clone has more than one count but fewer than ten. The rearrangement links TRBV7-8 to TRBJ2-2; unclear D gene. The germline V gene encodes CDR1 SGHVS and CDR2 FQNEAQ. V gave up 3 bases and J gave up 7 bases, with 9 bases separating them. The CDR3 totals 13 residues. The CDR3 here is CASSLEIDGELFF. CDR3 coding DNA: TGTGCCAGCAGCTTGGAGATAGACGGGGAGCTGTTTTTT.

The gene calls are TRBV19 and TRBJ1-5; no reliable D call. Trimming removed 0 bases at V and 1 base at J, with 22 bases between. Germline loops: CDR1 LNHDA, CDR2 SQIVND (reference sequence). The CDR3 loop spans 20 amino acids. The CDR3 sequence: CASSIDWLKSGISSNQPQHF. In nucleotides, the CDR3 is TGTGCCAGTAGTATAGATTGGTTAAAAAGCGGGATATCGAGCAATCAGCCCCAGCATTTT.

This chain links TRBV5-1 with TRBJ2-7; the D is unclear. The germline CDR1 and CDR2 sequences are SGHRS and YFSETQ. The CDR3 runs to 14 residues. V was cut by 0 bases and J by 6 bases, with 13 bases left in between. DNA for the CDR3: TGCGCCAGCAGCTTGGAGCCTAGTCCGGGCGAGCAGTACGTC. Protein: CASSLEPSPGEQYV.

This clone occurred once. The DNA of the CDR3 is TGTGCCAGTGGAGGTGGGCAGGGGGAGCCCCAGCATTTT. This translates into CASGGGQGEPQHF. The V and J genes are TRBV19 and TRBJ1-5; 7 nucleotides align to TRBD1. This CDR3 spans 13 amino acids. Per the germline V gene, CDR1 is LNHDA and CDR2 is SQIVND (reference sequence). After removal of 8 bases from V and 8 bases from J, the junction contained 9 bases not matched to a gene.

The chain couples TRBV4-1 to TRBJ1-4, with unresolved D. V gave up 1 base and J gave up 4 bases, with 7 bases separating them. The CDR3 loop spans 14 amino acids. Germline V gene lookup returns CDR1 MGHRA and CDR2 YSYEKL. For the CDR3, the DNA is TGCGCCAGCAGCCAAGTACAGTTTAATGAAAAACTGTTTTTT. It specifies CASSQVQFNEKLFF.

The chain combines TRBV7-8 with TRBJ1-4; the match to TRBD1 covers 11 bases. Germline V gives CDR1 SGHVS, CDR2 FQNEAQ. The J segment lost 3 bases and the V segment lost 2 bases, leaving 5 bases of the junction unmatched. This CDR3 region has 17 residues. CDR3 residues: CASSLRTGGTPNEKLFF. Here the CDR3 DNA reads TGTGCCAGCAGCTTAAGGACAGGGGGCACCCCTAATGAAAAACTGTTTTTT. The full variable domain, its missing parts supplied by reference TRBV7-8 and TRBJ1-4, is GAGVSQSPRYKVAKRGQDVALRCDPISGHVSLFWYQQALGQGPEFLTYFQNEAQLDKSGLPSDRFFAERPEGSVSTLKIQRTQQEDSAVYLCASSLRTGGTPNEKLFFGSGTQLSVL.

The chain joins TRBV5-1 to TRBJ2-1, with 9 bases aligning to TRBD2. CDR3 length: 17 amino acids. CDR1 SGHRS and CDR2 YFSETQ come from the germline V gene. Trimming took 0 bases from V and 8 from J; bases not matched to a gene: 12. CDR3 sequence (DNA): TGCGCCAGCAGCTTGGGGGCGGTAGCGGGAGTATGGGATGAGCAGTTCTTC. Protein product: CASSLGAVAGVWDEQFF.

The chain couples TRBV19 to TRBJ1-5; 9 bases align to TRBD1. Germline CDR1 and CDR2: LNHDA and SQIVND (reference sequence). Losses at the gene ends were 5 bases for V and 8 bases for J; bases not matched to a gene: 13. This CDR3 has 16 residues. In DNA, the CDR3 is TGTGCCAGTAGTCGGGACAGGGCGAAATTCGTTGAGCCCCAGCATTTT. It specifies CASSRDRAKFVEPQHF.

CDR3 nucleotide sequence: TGTGCCAGCAGTCCACTAGCGGGAGGGAGTACAGATACGCAGTATTTT. This gives the protein CASSPLAGGSTDTQYF. J is TRBJ2-3 and V is TRBV28; 13 bases align to TRBD2. From germline, CDR1 is MDHEN and CDR2 SYDVKM. V trimming: 5 bases; J trimming: 3 bases; junction bases outside the gene matches: 5. The CDR3 totals 16 residues. Full variable domain (remainder filled in from reference TRBV28 and TRBJ2-3): DVKVTQSSRYLVKRTGEKVFLECVQDMDHENMFWYRQDPGLGLRLIYFSYDVKMKEKGDIPEGYSVSREKKERFSLILESASTNQTSMYLCASSPLAGGSTDTQYFGPGTRLTVL.

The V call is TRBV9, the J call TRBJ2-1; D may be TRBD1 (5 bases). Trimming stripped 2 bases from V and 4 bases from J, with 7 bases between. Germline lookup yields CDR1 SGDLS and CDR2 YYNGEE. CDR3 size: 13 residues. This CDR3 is CASSVDKYNEQFF. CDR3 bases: TGTGCCAGCAGCGTGGACAAATACAATGAGCAGTTCTTC.

The chain's CDR3 is CAISEEGNTEAFF. The CDR3 nucleotides are TGTGCCATCAGTGAAGAGGGGAACACTGAAGCTTTCTTT. The rearrangement joins TRBV10-3 to TRBJ1-1, with no clear D. The CDR3 runs to 13 residues. Germline assignment: CDR1 ENHRY and CDR2 SYGVKD. With 3 bases removed from V and 1 base from J, the gap between germline ends came to 6 bases.

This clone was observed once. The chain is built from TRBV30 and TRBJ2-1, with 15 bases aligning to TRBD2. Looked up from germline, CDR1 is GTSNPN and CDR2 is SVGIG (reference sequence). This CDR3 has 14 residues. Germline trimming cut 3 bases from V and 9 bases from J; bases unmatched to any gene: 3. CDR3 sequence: CAWSPGLAGGEQFF. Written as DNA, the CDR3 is TGTGCCTGGAGCCCGGGACTAGCGGGGGGTGAGCAGTTCTTC. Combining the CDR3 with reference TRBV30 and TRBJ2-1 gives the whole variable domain SQTIHQWPATLVQPVGSPLSLECTVEGTSNPNLYWYRQAAGRGLQLLFYSVGIGQISSEVPQNLSASRPQDRQFILSSKKLLLSDSGFYLCAWSPGLAGGEQFFGPGTRLTVL.

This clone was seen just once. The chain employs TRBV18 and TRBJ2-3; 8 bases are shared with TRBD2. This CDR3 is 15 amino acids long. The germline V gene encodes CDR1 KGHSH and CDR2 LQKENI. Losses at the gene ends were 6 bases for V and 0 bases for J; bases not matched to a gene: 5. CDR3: CASSETSGSTDTQYF. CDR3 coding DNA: TGTGCCAGCTCGGAAACTAGCGGAAGCACAGATACGCAGTATTTT.